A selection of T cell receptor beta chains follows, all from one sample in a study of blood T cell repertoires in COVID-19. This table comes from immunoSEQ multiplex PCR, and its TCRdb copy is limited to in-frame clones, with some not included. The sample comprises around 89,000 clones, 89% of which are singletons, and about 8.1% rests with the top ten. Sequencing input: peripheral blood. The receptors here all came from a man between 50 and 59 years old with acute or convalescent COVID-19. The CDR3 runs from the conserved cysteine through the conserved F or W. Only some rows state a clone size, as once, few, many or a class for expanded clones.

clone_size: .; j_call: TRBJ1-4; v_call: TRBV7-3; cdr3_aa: CASSSQKPGDTGKLFF
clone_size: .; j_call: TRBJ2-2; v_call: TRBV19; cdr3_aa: CASVKTGTGELFF
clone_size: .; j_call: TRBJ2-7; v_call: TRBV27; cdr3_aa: CASSEGAHEQYF
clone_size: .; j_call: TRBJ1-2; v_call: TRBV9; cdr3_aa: CASSPRRGAGYTF
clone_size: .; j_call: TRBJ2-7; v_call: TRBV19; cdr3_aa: CASSIDGRGYYEQYF
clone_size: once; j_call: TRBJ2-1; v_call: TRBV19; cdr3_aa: CASSIAGGGFNEQFF
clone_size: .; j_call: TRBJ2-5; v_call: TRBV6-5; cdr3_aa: CASSPGTASHETQYF
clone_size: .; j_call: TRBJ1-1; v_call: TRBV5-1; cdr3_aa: CASSHDRVGGNTEAFF
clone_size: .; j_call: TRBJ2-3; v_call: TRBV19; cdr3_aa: CASSPGQGVGTDTQYF
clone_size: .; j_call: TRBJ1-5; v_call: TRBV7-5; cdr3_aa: CARSFGQPNSNQPQHF
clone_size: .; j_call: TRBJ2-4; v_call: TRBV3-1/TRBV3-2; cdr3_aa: CASSQVNMAGGLNIQYF
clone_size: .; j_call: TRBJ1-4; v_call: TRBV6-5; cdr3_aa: CASSHRVNEKLFF
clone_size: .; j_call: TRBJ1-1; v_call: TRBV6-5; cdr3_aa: CASSYEGIGNTEAFF
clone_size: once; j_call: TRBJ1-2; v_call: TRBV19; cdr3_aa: CASSIGTINGYTF
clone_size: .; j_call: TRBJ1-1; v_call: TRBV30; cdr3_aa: CAWSVRRGAFF
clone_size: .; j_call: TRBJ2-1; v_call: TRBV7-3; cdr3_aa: CASSPYRENEQFF
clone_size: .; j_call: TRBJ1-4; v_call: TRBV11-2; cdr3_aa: CASRTGFNEKLFF
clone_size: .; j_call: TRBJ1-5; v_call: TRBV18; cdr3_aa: CASSRRPGDSNQPQHF
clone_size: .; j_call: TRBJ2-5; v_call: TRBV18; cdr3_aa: CASSRGQETQYF
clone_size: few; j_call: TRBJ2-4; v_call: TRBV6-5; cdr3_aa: CASSPPRTGLNIQYF
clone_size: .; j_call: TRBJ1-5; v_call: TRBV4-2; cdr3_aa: CASSPGQGVQDSNQPQHF
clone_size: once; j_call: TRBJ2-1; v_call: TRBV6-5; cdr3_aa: CATRLAGGFYNEQFF
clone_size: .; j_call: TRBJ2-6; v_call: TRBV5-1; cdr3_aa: CASSLEAVSGANVLTF
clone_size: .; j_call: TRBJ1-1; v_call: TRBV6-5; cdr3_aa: CASSRDRGGQEAFF
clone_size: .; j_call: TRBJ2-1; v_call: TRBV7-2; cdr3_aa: CASSLVGGGTYYNEQFF
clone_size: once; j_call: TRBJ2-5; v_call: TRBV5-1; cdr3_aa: CASSLDPTYRETQYF
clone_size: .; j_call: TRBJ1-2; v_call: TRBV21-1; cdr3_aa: CASSKVGRVYGYTF
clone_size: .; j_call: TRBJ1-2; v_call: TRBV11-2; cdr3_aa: CASSPGGDWGYTF
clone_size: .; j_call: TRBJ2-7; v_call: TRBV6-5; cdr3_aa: CASSSGIYEQYF
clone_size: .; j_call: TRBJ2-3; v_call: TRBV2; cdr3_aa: CASKGGVGSTDTQYF
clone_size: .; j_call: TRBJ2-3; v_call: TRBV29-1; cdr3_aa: CSVEGFQSTDTQYF
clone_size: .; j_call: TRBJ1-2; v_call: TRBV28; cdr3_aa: CASSAQRTVLYGYTF
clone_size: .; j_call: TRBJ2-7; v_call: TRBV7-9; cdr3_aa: CASRKGQLYEQYF
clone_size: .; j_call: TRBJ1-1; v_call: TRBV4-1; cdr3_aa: CASSPETGRGTEAFF
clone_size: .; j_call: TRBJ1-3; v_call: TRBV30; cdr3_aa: CAWIRVLGNTIYF
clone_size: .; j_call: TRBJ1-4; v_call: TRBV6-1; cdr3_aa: CASSEGSRINEKLFF
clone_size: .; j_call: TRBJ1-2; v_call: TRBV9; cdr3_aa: CASSVGQGDLYGYTF
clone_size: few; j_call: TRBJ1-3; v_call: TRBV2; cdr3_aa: CASRGTGAGNTIYF
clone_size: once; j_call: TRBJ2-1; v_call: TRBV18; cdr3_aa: CASSLYNWQFF
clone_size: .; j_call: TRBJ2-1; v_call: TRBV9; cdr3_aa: CASSVATSQGSSYNEQFF
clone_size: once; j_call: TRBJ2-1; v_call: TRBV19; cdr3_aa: CASNGWADNEQFF
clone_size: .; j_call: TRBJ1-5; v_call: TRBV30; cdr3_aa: CAWSHRDRDTQPQHF
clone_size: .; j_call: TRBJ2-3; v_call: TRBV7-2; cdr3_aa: CASSLWASGDTQYF
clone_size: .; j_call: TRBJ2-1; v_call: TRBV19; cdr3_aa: CASSTGGDEQFF
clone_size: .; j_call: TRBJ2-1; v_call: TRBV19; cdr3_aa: CASSIDWTPHNEQFF
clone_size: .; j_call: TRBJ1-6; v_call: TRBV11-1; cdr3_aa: CASSSAPPRGSSPLHF
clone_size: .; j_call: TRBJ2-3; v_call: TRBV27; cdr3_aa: CASSPAKLAGGDTQYF